Below, one T cell receptor beta chain is given with its context. This record belongs to a study of OX40 agonist ivuxolimab in advanced cancers. Overall study: Dosing consisted of intravenous ivuxolimab at 0.01 to 10 mg/kg every 2 weeks.

The CDR3 contains 14 residues. The V end was cut by 3 bases, the J end by 4 bases, with 12 bases between. The germline gives CDR1 LNHDA, CDR2 SQIVND (reference sequence). TCRdb keeps only in-frame clones here, not all; method: immunoSEQ multiplex PCR. Among 50,000 to 60,000 clones, about 85% were seen once, and the ten largest hold approximately 4.8%. Sample: CD4+ or CD8+ T cells sorted from blood, taken in a trial of the OX40 agonist ivuxolimab. J is TRBJ2-5 and V is TRBV19; perhaps TRBD1 as D (6 bases). This TCR derives from an adult with an advanced solid tumor such as melanoma, head and neck, liver or kidney cancer. The CDR3 sequence: CASSIDGGRETQYF. The CDR3, as DNA: TGTGCCAGTAGTATTGATGGGGGCCGAGAGACCCAGTACTTC.